Listed below are T cell receptor beta chains from one sample, sequenced in a study of graft-versus-host responses after intestinal transplantation. TCRdb keeps only in-frame clones here, not all; method: immunoSEQ multiplex PCR. The table lists tens of thousands of clones, around 91% of them singletons, with roughly 0.1% in the top ten. The antigens of these receptors remain unknown. The specimen was unstimulated CD4+ T cells sorted from spleen or lymph node cells, collected before intestinal transplant. The source is a human donor who received an intestinal transplant. CDR3s include the opening cysteine and the closing phenylalanine or tryptophan. Fields, in order: clone size, V gene, D gene, J gene, CDR3 DNA, CDR3 protein. A D gene is named only where the DNA matches it firmly. The size entry is marked missing in some rows and otherwise reads once, few, many or a size class.

.,TRBV11-2,.,TRBJ1-1,TGTGCCAGCAGCGGCCGGACAGCGGTGGGGGGGAGGACTGAAGCTTTCTTT,CASSGRTAVGGRTEAFF
.,TRBV27,TRBD2,TRBJ2-3,TGTGCCAGCACACCACGGGGGGGCGGAGCAGATACGCAGTATTTT,CASTPRGGGADTQYF
once,TRBV10-2,.,TRBJ1-1,TGCGCCAGCAGTGTTGCAGGGAACACTGAAGCTTTCTTT,CASSVAGNTEAFF
.,TRBV19,.,TRBJ1-3,TGTGCCAGTAGTATAGATATGAGCTCTGGAAACACCATATATTTT,CASSIDMSSGNTIYF
once,TRBV4-1,TRBD1,TRBJ1-1,TGCGCCAGCAGCCAGACCCCCCAGGGGGCTCTCTCAAACACTGAAGCTTTCTTT,CASSQTPQGALSNTEAFF
.,TRBV28,TRBD2,TRBJ2-1,TGTGCCAGCAGTTCTTGGACTAGCGGTGCGGGGCAGTTCTTC,CASSSWTSGAGQFF
once,TRBV18,.,TRBJ2-6,TGTGCCAGCTCACCACTACAGGGTGAGTCTGGGGCCAACGTCCTGACTTTC,CASSPLQGESGANVLTF
.,TRBV12-5,TRBD1,TRBJ1-1,TGTGCTAGTGGTTTGACAGGGGGAACTGAAGCTTTCTTT,CASGLTGGTEAFF
.,TRBV6-4,.,TRBJ2-2,TGTGCCACCCGGAAGGTTGGAGGCAGAGGGGAGCTGTTTTTT,CATRKVGGRGELFF
.,TRBV15,.,TRBJ1-2,TGTGCCACCAGCAGAGGCACGGCGGGGGACCCCGGCGGCTACACCTTC,CATSRGTAGDPGGYTF
.,TRBV11-2,.,TRBJ2-1,TGTGCCAGCTCCCCGAGGGCGGGGCGCTCCTACAATGAGCAGTTCTTC,CASSPRAGRSYNEQFF
.,TRBV27,TRBD1,TRBJ2-7,TGTGCCAGTGGGACAGGGAAGTACGAGCAGTACTTC,CASGTGKYEQYF
.,TRBV5-1,.,TRBJ1-2,TGCGCCAGCAGGGACGACAGTTCTGGAAACTATGGCTACACCTTC,CASRDDSSGNYGYTF
.,TRBV21-1,.,TRBJ2-3,TGTGCCAGCGCTCCGGTCCCCCAGGGGCTCGGCACAGATACGCAGTATTTT,CASAPVPQGLGTDTQYF
.,TRBV6-5,.,TRBJ1-2,TGTGCCAGCAGTTCGACAGTTAACTATGGCTACACCTTC,CASSSTVNYGYTF
.,TRBV7-8,.,TRBJ1-4,TGTGCCAGCAGCGCCAGGGTATCTGAAAAACTGTTTTTT,CASSARVSEKLFF
.,TRBV30,TRBD1,TRBJ1-1,TGTGCCTGGGGCAGGACAGGGGAGGCTTTCTTT,CAWGRTGEAFF
.,TRBV6-6,TRBD1,TRBJ1-6,TGTGCCAGCAGCTGGGGAGACAGGGGTAATTCACCCCTCCACTTT,CASSWGDRGNSPLHF
.,TRBV6-5,.,TRBJ2-4,TGTGCCAGCAGTGGCGGGGCCAAAAACATTCAGTACTTC,CASSGGAKNIQYF
.,TRBV5-5,TRBD2,TRBJ2-4,TGTGCCAGCAGCCTGGGACTAGCGGGGGGGCTTGGCAAAAACATTCAGTACTTC,CASSLGLAGGLGKNIQYF
.,TRBV5-1,TRBD2,TRBJ2-3,TGCGCCAGCAGCCTAGGACTAGACCGATACACAGATACGCAGTATTTT,CASSLGLDRYTDTQYF
.,TRBV4-3,.,TRBJ1-1,TGCGCCAGCAGCCAAGAAAAGGGGGACAACACTGAAGCTTTCTTT,CASSQEKGDNTEAFF
.,TRBV6-5,.,TRBJ1-5,TGTGCCAGCGGAAAGAGGGAGTTAGATAATCAGCCCCAGCATTTT,CASGKRELDNQPQHF
.,TRBV2,.,TRBJ2-4,TGTGCCAGCAGTGTGGGGGGGCAGGCCAAAAACATTCAGTACTTC,CASSVGGQAKNIQYF
.,TRBV11-2,.,TRBJ1-1,TGTGCCAGCAGCTTATCTTCGGAGGCAAGGGAGTCCACTGAAGCTTTCTTT,CASSLSSEARESTEAFF
once,TRBV11-2,.,TRBJ1-6,TGTGCCAGCAGCCAAACCGGCCAGGCATATAATTCACCCCTCCACTTT,CASSQTGQAYNSPLHF
.,TRBV19,.,TRBJ2-3,TGTGCCAGTAGTCGATCCCCCGGTGCGGGAGATACGCAGTATTTT,CASSRSPGAGDTQYF
.,TRBV18,TRBD1,TRBJ2-5,TGTGCCAGCTCTCCTGGACAGGGAGAGACCCAGTACTTC,CASSPGQGETQYF
.,TRBV9,TRBD1,TRBJ1-1,TGTGCCAGCAGCTTGGGACAGGGGGTTGGGGGTACTGAAGCTTTCTTT,CASSLGQGVGGTEAFF
.,TRBV6-1,.,TRBJ2-7,TGTGCCAGCAGCCCGAGCCCCCAGGTATTTCCCGAGCAGTACTTC,CASSPSPQVFPEQYF
.,TRBV11-2,TRBD2,TRBJ2-7,TGTGCCAGCAGCCTAAGGCTAGCGGGGGGGGCCACTGACGAGCAGTACTTC,CASSLRLAGGATDEQYF
.,TRBV6-5,TRBD1,TRBJ1-2,TGTGCCAGCAGTAGGGGACAGGGGGTCACCTATGGCTACACCTTC,CASSRGQGVTYGYTF
.,TRBV6-6,.,TRBJ1-4,TGTGCCAGCAGTGGGGGGGGGCTTGGGGAACTGTTTTTT,CASSGGGLGELFF
.,TRBV15,.,TRBJ1-4,TGTGCCACCAGCAGAGGAGGGGGAACTAATGAAAAACTGTTTTTT,CATSRGGGTNEKLFF
few,TRBV12-5,.,TRBJ1-3,TGTGCTAGTTCCCTGGGGAGGTCTGGAAACACCATATATTTT,CASSLGRSGNTIYF
.,TRBV7-2,.,TRBJ2-1,TGTGCCAGCCAATTTAAGGGGGGGCCATTCGAGCAGTTCTTC,CASQFKGGPFEQFF
.,TRBV10-3,.,TRBJ2-7,TGTGCCATCAGCGGACCGGGAAACAAGTTTTACGGCTCCTACGAGCAGTACTTC,CAISGPGNKFYGSYEQYF
.,TRBV10-3,.,TRBJ1-3,TGTGCCATCACCCAGGGTCCAGGAAACACCATATATTTT,CAITQGPGNTIYF
.,TRBV19,.,TRBJ2-2,TGTGCCAGTAGTATATATAGACAGATAAAAACCGGGGAGCTGTTTTTT,CASSIYRQIKTGELFF
.,TRBV7-2,TRBD2,TRBJ2-1,TGTGCCAGCAGCTCAAAGAGGCTAGCGGGGGGATTTCACAATGAGCAGTTCTTC,CASSSKRLAGGFHNEQFF
.,TRBV19,.,TRBJ1-4,TGTGCCAGTAGCTCCCGGGACATACTGTATGAAAAACTGTTTTTT,CASSSRDILYEKLFF
.,TRBV6-5,.,TRBJ2-7,TGTGCCAGCAGTTTCGCCCCAGGGAATAACGAGCAGTACTTC,CASSFAPGNNEQYF
.,TRBV12-5,TRBD2,TRBJ2-3,TGTGCTAGTGGTTTGCGACTAGCGGGATCCACAGATACGCAGTATTTT,CASGLRLAGSTDTQYF
.,TRBV6-5,.,TRBJ2-3,TGTGCCAGCAGTTACTCGGCTCTCACAGATACGCAGTATTTT,CASSYSALTDTQYF
.,TRBV7-2,TRBD1,TRBJ2-2,TGTGCCAGCAGCTTAGGTTACAGGGGCGACACCGGGGAGCTGTTTTTT,CASSLGYRGDTGELFF
.,TRBV5-1,TRBD1,TRBJ1-2,TGCGCCAGCAGCTTGGAGGACAGGACATATGGCTACACCTTC,CASSLEDRTYGYTF
.,TRBV27,TRBD2,TRBJ2-7,TGTGCCAGCAGTTTATCTAGCGGGGTCTACGAGCAGTACTTC,CASSLSSGVYEQYF
once,TRBV6-1,TRBD1,TRBJ1-2,TGTGCCAGCAGTGAATGGTGGACAGGGAATGACTATGGCTACACCTTC,CASSEWWTGNDYGYTF
.,TRBV30,.,TRBJ2-2,TGTGCCTGGAGTGTACGGGGGTCCCCCCCCGGGGAGCTGTTTTTT,CAWSVRGSPPGELFF
.,TRBV19,.,TRBJ1-1,TGTGCCAGTAGTATAGCACTCCTAAACACTGAAGCTTTCTTT,CASSIALLNTEAFF
.,TRBV7-7,TRBD2,TRBJ2-3,TGTGCCAGCAGTCCACTAGCGGGGGGGGGAGCAGATACGCAGTATTTT,CASSPLAGGGADTQYF
.,TRBV12-5,TRBD1,TRBJ1-2,TGTGCTAGTGGTTTGGTACTCTCAGGGGGCTATGGCTACACCTTC,CASGLVLSGGYGYTF
.,TRBV9,TRBD2,TRBJ2-1,TGTGCCAGCAGCGTCAGGACGGGACTAGGTCGGAATGAGCAGTTCTTC,CASSVRTGLGRNEQFF